The present TCR beta chain was sequenced within a study of Ad26.COV2.S vaccination and SARS-CoV-2 variants. Whole-study context: The donor was enrolled in the Ad26.COV2.S arm of the COV1001 trial. Doses of Ad26.COV2.S were injected into muscle once or twice, 56 days apart. Overall study findings and caveats: Using TCR breadth and depth analyses may have led to underestimated total T cell responses.

Assay used: immunoSEQ multiplex PCR; TCRdb lists only in-frame clones, some missing. The sample has 380,000 or so clones; less than 90% are singletons. V gave up 0 bases and J gave up 2 bases; unmatched junction bases: 14. Germline V CDR1 and CDR2: SGHVS, FQNEAQ. The CDR3 has 20 residues. Regarding treatment: 15 to 20 received Ad26.COV2.S at low or high dose, single or two shots; five or six received placebo; per-sample allocation not given. On day 63 after the first injection, vaccine and placebo recipients gave samples. Vaccine was an Ad26 vector expressing Wuhan-strain SARS-CoV-2 spike. Remarks on this clone: Its cognate antigen is unknown.

Sample: peripheral blood, taken in a trial of Ad26.COV2.S vaccine versus placebo. The sequence was collected from a person aged 18-65 years who received the Ad26.COV2.S COVID-19 vaccine or a placebo. The chain is built from TRBV7-8 and TRBJ1-5; TRBD1 matches at 9 bases. CDR3 in amino acids: CASSLAGTGGIFWGNQPQHF. The CDR3 DNA reads TGTGCCAGCAGCTTAGCGGGAACAGGGGGCATATTCTGGGGCAATCAGCCCCAGCATTTT.